These 9 T cell receptor beta chains were all obtained from the same sample, sequenced in a study of pediatric ulcerative colitis. Sequenced by immunoSEQ multiplex PCR; TCRdb stores in-frame clones only, minus some. The table has 64,000 or so clones, 77% seen once. Sequenced sample: blood. Receptors originate from a boy aged 5-17 years with moderate ulcerative colitis.

The chain recombines TRBV7-2 with TRBJ2-1, with unresolved D. This CDR3 has 13 amino acids. Looked up from germline, CDR1 is SGHTA and CDR2 is FQGNSA. Trimming left V 1 base short and J 14 bases short, with 15 bases between. This chain's CDR3 is CASSLDELGPKFF. The CDR3 DNA is TGTGCCAGCAGCTTAGACGAACTGGGCCCGAAGTTCTTC.

This chain links TRBV5-1 with TRBJ2-2; 7 bases map to TRBD2. The CDR3 length is 17 residues. CDR1 and CDR2 (germline): SGHRS, YFSETQ. V gave up 0 bases and J gave up 0 bases; unmatched junction bases: 5. The CDR3 DNA reads TGCGCCAGCAGCTTGGAGCCTAGCGGTTCGAACACCGGGGAGCTGTTTTTT. Its translation: CASSLEPSGSNTGELFF.

This chain links TRBV7-6 with TRBJ2-7; TRBD2 is a possible D gene (6 bases). The germline V and J ends were trimmed by 5 bases and 0 bases, with 17 bases remaining between them. CDR1 is SGHVS and CDR2 is FNYEAQ in the germline V gene. The length of the CDR3 is 16 residues. The CDR3 DNA sequence: TGTGCCAGCAGCCCGACTAGGGATTCCGTCTCCTACGAGCAGTACTTC. This translates into CASSPTRDSVSYEQYF.

The chain couples TRBV5-1 to TRBJ2-2; 7 nucleotides match TRBD1. This CDR3 has 15 residues. Per germline, CDR1 SGHRS and CDR2 YFSETQ. V was pared by 2 bases and J by 4 bases, with 5 bases of the junction left unmatched. The CDR3, as DNA: TGCGCCAGCAGCTTCTTTGACAGGGCCACCGGGGAGCTGTTTTTT. This gives the protein CASSFFDRATGELFF. Based on the CDR3 plus reference TRBV5-1 and TRBJ2-2, the full variable domain is KAGVTQTPRYLIKTRGQQVTLSCSPISGHRSVSWYQQTPGQGLQFLFEYFSETQRNKGNFPGRFSGRQFSNSRSEMNVSTLELGDSALYLCASSFFDRATGELFFGEGSRLTVL.

This clone was observed a few times. The DNA for the CDR3 is TGTGCCAGCAGACGACCTCGGACAGGGAACAATCAGCCCCAGCATTTT. Translating it yields CASRRPRTGNNQPQHF. V gene TRBV27 combines with J gene TRBJ1-5, with TRBD1 identical over 8 bases. J lost 3 bases, V lost 6 bases, and 10 bases had no gene match. This CDR3 is built from 16 residues. The V gene's germline CDR1 is MNHEY and CDR2 SMNVEV (reference sequence).

The chain employs TRBV19 and TRBJ2-1; no definite D call. Germline values: CDR1 LNHDA, CDR2 SQIVND (reference sequence). The CDR3 totals 14 residues. Trimming left V 3 bases short and J 7 bases short, with 13 bases between. The CDR3 region is CASSMDGLRNEQFF. The CDR3 nucleotides read TGTGCCAGTAGTATGGACGGGCTACGGAATGAGCAGTTCTTC. Combining the CDR3 with reference TRBV19 and TRBJ2-1 gives the whole variable domain DGGITQSPKYLFRKEGQNVTLSCEQNLNHDAMYWYRQDPGQGLRLIYYSQIVNDFQKGDIAEGYSVSREKKESFPLTVTSAQKNPTAFYLCASSMDGLRNEQFFGPGTRLTVL.

V is TRBV2 and J is TRBJ2-3; no clear D. The CDR3 has 12 amino acids. Germline V gives CDR1 SNHLY, CDR2 FYNNEI. V was clipped by 7 bases and J by 2 bases, with 7 bases between them. The CDR3 bases are TGTGCCAGCAACGGGTACACAGATACGCAGTATTTT. This sequence encodes CASNGYTDTQYF.

V is TRBV6-4 and J is TRBJ2-1, with 9 positions matching TRBD2. This CDR3 is 15 amino acids long. Losses at the gene ends were 5 bases for V and 3 bases for J; bases not matched to a gene: 5. Germline assignment: CDR1 MRHNA and CDR2 SNTAGT. CDR3 sequence: CASSTKAGGYNEQFF. As DNA, the CDR3 is TGTGCCAGCAGTACAAAAGCGGGGGGCTACAATGAGCAGTTCTTC.

The genes are TRBV15 and TRBJ2-7, with no clear D. CDR3 length: 15 amino acids. Trimming cost V 4 bases and J 6 bases, with 19 bases left between them. Looked up from germline, CDR1 is LNHNV and CDR2 is YYDKDF (reference sequence). This CDR3 is CATSISRYPSGEQYF. The CDR3 DNA is TGTGCCACCAGCATAAGCCGTTACCCCTCGGGCGAGCAGTACTTC.